The T cell receptor (beta chain) described here comes from a study of graft-versus-host responses after intestinal transplantation. Clones were sequenced by immunoSEQ multiplex PCR, and TCRdb holds only the in-frame ones, with some missing. The sample holds 17,000 or so clones, about two fifths seen once. There were 200,000 CFSE-labeled responder cells plated together with 200,000 irradiated, violet-dye-labeled stimulator cells. V was trimmed by 3 bases and J by 4 bases, leaving 15 bases between them. This CDR3 has 15 residues. CDR1 MDHEN and CDR2 SYDVKM come from the germline V gene. J is TRBJ1-2 and V is TRBV28; D is uncertain. The sequence was collected from a human patient who received an intestinal transplant. The specimen comprised alloreactive CD8+ T cells from a mixed lymphocyte reaction culture, sampled before intestinal transplant. Subset in this sample: CFSE-low proliferating T cells sorted from roughly 6-day pre-transplant mixed lymphocyte reaction (GvH or HvG direction). The CDR3 DNA reads as TGTGCCAGCAGTTTTTGGGTTTTGGAGGGCTATGGCTACACCTTC. It specifies CASSFWVLEGYGYTF.